These 25 T cell receptor beta chains came from one sample sequenced in a study of a mutant IDH1 vaccine in newly diagnosed glioma. Produced via immunoSEQ multiplex PCR; TCRdb's table is partial and in-frame only. The sample yields some 31,000 clones, 80% to 85% seen once. Described time point: week 47, end of study. Vaccination used 300 ug of mutant IDH1 20-mer peptide per dose, with topical imiquimod. Their cognate antigens are unknown. The sequenced sample was PBMCs, obtained from a glioma patient whose treatment included an IDH1 peptide vaccine. These receptor sequences come from a man aged 25-45 years with glioma.

This rearrangement joins TRBV7-2 to TRBJ2-7, with 11 bases aligning to TRBD1. V lost 5 bases to trimming and J lost 2 bases; unmatched junction nucleotides: 2. CDR1 and CDR2 from the germline V gene are SGHTA and FQGNSA. The CDR3 runs 14 residues. The CDR3 loop is CASSPGQGAYEQYF. The CDR3 DNA sequence: TGTGCCAGCAGCCCGGGACAGGGGGCCTACGAGCAGTACTTC.

This rearrangement joins TRBV2 to TRBJ1-3; the match to TRBD1 covers 9 bases. Losses at the gene ends were 5 bases for V and 3 bases for J; bases not matched to a gene: 5. The CDR3 contains 15 residues. The V gene's germline CDR1 is SNHLY and CDR2 FYNNEI. CDR3 in amino acids: CASSSGTGRGNTIYF. The CDR3 DNA is TGTGCCAGCAGTTCCGGGACAGGGCGTGGAAACACCATATATTTT.

V usage is TRBV11-3 and J usage is TRBJ2-3; 14 bases fit TRBD2. Germline loops: CDR1 SGHNT, CDR2 YENEEA. This CDR3 comprises 16 residues. V was clipped by 5 bases and J by 8 bases; unmatched bases: 9. CDR3 DNA: TGTGCCAGCAGCGCTGGACTAGCGGGAGGTGTAACTACGCAGTATTTT. Its translation is CASSAGLAGGVTTQYF.

The V and J genes are TRBV4-3 and TRBJ1-4; TRBD1 might be the D (5 bases). The CDR3 is 15 residues long. V gave up 6 bases and J gave up 5 bases, with 16 bases separating them. Germline values: CDR1 LGHNA, CDR2 YSLEER. CDR3 sequence (DNA): TGCGCCAGCAGTCGCATTCCGTCAGGGAATGAAAAACTGTTTTTT. Translation gives CASSRIPSGNEKLFF.

The genes are TRBV2 and TRBJ2-3, with TRBD2 as a possible D gene (6 bases). Germline values: CDR1 SNHLY, CDR2 FYNNEI. V lost 8 bases to trimming and J lost 6 bases, with 12 bases between them. The length of the CDR3 is 12 residues. CDR3 bases: TGTGCCAGCGCGGGAAGTAGGGATACGCAGTATTTT. This codes for CASAGSRDTQYF.

This clone was seen only a few times. This chain joins TRBV28 and TRBJ2-3, with D unresolved. Germline CDR1 reads MDHEN; CDR2 reads SYDVKM. Trimming removed 5 bases from V and 0 bases from J, with 6 bases in between. This CDR3 is 13 amino acids long. The DNA of the CDR3 is TGTGCCAGCAGTGCGCGGAGCACAGATACGCAGTATTTT. It translates to CASSARSTDTQYF.

The chain couples TRBV14 to TRBJ2-1, with 9 bases matching TRBD2. The CDR3 has 15 residues. V lost 4 bases and J lost 9; bases outside the gene matches: 10. Germline V gene lookup returns CDR1 SGHDN and CDR2 FVKESK. The CDR3 loop is CASSLNAGGLSEQFF. The CDR3, as DNA: TGTGCCAGCAGCCTGAACGCGGGGGGGCTCAGTGAGCAGTTCTTC.

This chain uses TRBV19 with TRBJ1-3; D may be TRBD1 (6 bases). The CDR3 length is 15 residues. Germline V gives CDR1 LNHDA, CDR2 SQIVND (reference sequence). Trimming took off 10 bases at V and 1 base at J, with 17 bases between the two ends. The CDR3 here is CATRGGHVSGNTIYF. The DNA for the CDR3 is TGTGCCACTCGAGGGGGGCACGTATCTGGAAACACCATATATTTT.

The V gene is TRBV5-4, the J gene TRBJ2-7, with D perhaps TRBD1 or TRBD2 (5 bases each). V shed 4 bases and J shed 11 bases, with 22 bases lying between them. The CDR3 is made up of 14 amino acids. From germline, CDR1 is SGHNT and CDR2 YYREEE (reference sequence). This chain's CDR3 is CASSPVGTVAKEYF. The DNA of the CDR3 is TGTGCCAGCAGCCCTGTCGGGACGGTCGCGAAGGAGTACTTC.

This clone was picked up one time. The chain is built from TRBV7-9 and TRBJ2-5; D perhaps matches TRBD1 (5 bases). V lost 2 bases, J lost 1 base, and 11 bases lay in between. The germline V gene encodes CDR1 SEHNR and CDR2 FQNEAQ (reference sequence). CDR3 length: 15 residues. Here the CDR3 reads CASSLSGNSQETQYF. CDR3 nucleotides: TGTGCCAGCAGCTTATCAGGGAACTCCCAAGAGACCCAGTACTTC.

The rearrangement links TRBV7-8 to TRBJ2-1; D is uncertain. Germline CDR1 reads SGHVS; CDR2 reads FQNEAQ. Trimming stripped 5 bases from V and 0 bases from J, with 14 bases between. The CDR3 spans 16 residues. The CDR3 DNA is TGTGCCAGCAGCCGAGTGGGCCCGAGCTCCTACAATGAGCAGTTCTTC. It yields the protein CASSRVGPSSYNEQFF.

The chain is built from TRBV5-6 and TRBJ2-3; D possibly corresponds to TRBD2 (6 bases). CDR1 and CDR2 (germline): SGHDT, YYEEEE. This CDR3 is built from 15 residues. V was shortened by 6 bases and J by 2 bases, with 16 bases between the two germline ends. CDR3 in DNA: TGTGCCAGCATCCCCGGCCGGGGGAACACAGATACGCAGTATTTT. Protein product: CASIPGRGNTDTQYF.

The chain joins TRBV4-3 to TRBJ2-7, with 9 nucleotides matching TRBD2. J lost 6 bases, V lost 1 base, and 4 bases had no gene match. From germline, CDR1 is LGHNA and CDR2 YSLEER. The CDR3 spans 14 residues. CDR3 sequence: CASSQVLAGPEQYF. Written as DNA, the CDR3 is TGCGCCAGCAGCCAAGTACTAGCGGGCCCCGAGCAGTACTTC.

The V gene is TRBV28, the J gene TRBJ1-2; D may be TRBD1 (6 bases). The CDR3 contains 14 residues. V was clipped by 5 bases and J by 5 bases, with 15 bases between them. Germline CDR1 is MDHEN and CDR2 is SYDVKM. The CDR3 nucleotides read TGTGCCAGCAGTGGGGCAGGGGTCCTATATGGCTACACCTTC. Translation gives CASSGAGVLYGYTF.

The V and J genes are TRBV6-5 and TRBJ1-5; D might be TRBD1 (6 bases). This CDR3 is built from 15 residues. Trimming took off 0 bases at V and 9 bases at J, with 15 bases between the two ends. Germline V CDR1 and CDR2: MNHEY, SVGAGI. The CDR3: CASSYSSGTPRPQHF. CDR3 in DNA: TGTGCCAGCAGTTACTCCTCGGGGACACCCAGGCCCCAGCATTTT.

The V call is TRBV30, the J call TRBJ2-7; the D is unclear. Deletions cut 3 bases from V and 0 bases from J, with 12 bases between. This CDR3 is 14 amino acids long. CDR1 GTSNPN and CDR2 SVGIG come from the germline V gene (reference sequence). The CDR3 DNA is TGTGCCTGGAGGAATTTCGGCAGCTCCTACGAGCAGTACTTC. It is translated as CAWRNFGSSYEQYF.

This sequence joins TRBV30 and TRBJ1-1; D possibly corresponds to TRBD1 (5 bases). The germline V gene has CDR1 GTSNPN and CDR2 SVGIG (reference sequence). The CDR3 extends over 11 amino acids. The ends were cut back, 5 bases at V and 6 bases at J, with 10 bases in the middle. The CDR3 loop is CAWRGTSEAFF. As DNA, the CDR3 is TGTGCCTGGCGAGGGACCTCTGAAGCTTTCTTT.

The rearrangement links TRBV4-3 to TRBJ2-1, with D unclear. The V gene's germline CDR1 is LGHNA and CDR2 YSLEER. Trimming removed 1 base at V and 6 bases at J, with 10 bases between. The CDR3 runs to 14 residues. CDR3 region: CASSQVGLGNEQFF. CDR3 in DNA: TGCGCCAGCAGCCAAGTAGGGTTAGGCAATGAGCAGTTCTTC.

The rearrangement joins TRBV9 to TRBJ2-7; TRBD2 might be the D (5 bases). V was trimmed by 7 bases and J by 7 bases, leaving 24 bases between them. The CDR3 extends over 15 amino acids. Germline V gene lookup returns CDR1 SGDLS and CDR2 YYNGEE. The CDR3: CASGRGGSYVQEQYF. The CDR3 DNA is TGTGCCAGCGGAAGAGGCGGGTCATACGTTCAAGAGCAGTACTTC. The full variable domain, rest sourced from reference TRBV9 and TRBJ2-7, is DSGVTQTPKHLITATGQRVTLRCSPRSGDLSVYWYQQSLDQGLQFLIQYYNGEERAKGNILERFSAQQFPDLHSELNLSSLELGDSALYFCASGRGGSYVQEQYFGPGTRLTVT.

The chain uses TRBV7-8 and TRBJ1-2; D is ambiguous. Looked up from germline, CDR1 is SGHVS and CDR2 is FQNEAQ. The V and J ends lost 5 bases and 4 bases respectively, with 8 bases between them. The CDR3 length is 12 residues. The CDR3, as DNA: TGTGCCAGCAGCGAAGGGAGCTATGGCTACACCTTC. This codes for CASSEGSYGYTF.

The J gene is TRBJ2-3, the V gene TRBV5-1; 10 nucleotides agree with TRBD2. After removal of 6 bases from V and 2 bases from J, the junction contained 3 bases not matched to a gene. This CDR3 has 14 amino acids. Germline CDR1 and CDR2: SGHRS and YFSETQ. CDR3 nucleotides: TGCGCCAGCAAACTAGCGGGGTACACAGATACGCAGTATTTT. It translates to CASKLAGYTDTQYF.

The genes are TRBV6-5 and TRBJ2-1, with TRBD2 matching over 9 bases. CDR3 size: 15 residues. In germline, CDR1 is MNHEY, CDR2 SVGAGI. The junction had 13 bases not matched to a gene; V was cut back by 6 bases and J by 10 bases. The CDR3 DNA reads TGTGCCAGCAGATCTAGCGGGGATGTTCTGGGGGAGCAGTTCTTC. It yields the protein CASRSSGDVLGEQFF.

The chain couples TRBV27 to TRBJ1-1; no firm D call. This CDR3 has 15 residues. Per the germline V gene, CDR1 is MNHEY and CDR2 is SMNVEV (reference sequence). The V and J ends lost 5 bases and 1 base respectively, with 14 bases between them. The CDR3 coding sequence is TGTGCCAGCAGTCCGAGACCGCGGCCGAACACTGAAGCTTTCTTT. Translation gives CASSPRPRPNTEAFF.

This clone was detected only once. The chain uses TRBV2 and TRBJ2-6; no clear D. Trimming took off 5 bases at V and 2 bases at J, with 10 bases between the two ends. The CDR3 is 15 amino acids. The germline gives CDR1 SNHLY, CDR2 FYNNEI. The CDR3: CASSPPGPGANVLTF. The CDR3 bases are TGTGCCAGCAGTCCTCCCGGTCCTGGGGCCAACGTCCTGACTTTC.

This chain links TRBV25-1 with TRBJ1-5; 7 bases map to TRBD1. Trimming cost V 3 bases and J 3 bases; bases outside gene matches: 2. The germline V gene encodes CDR1 MGHDK and CDR2 SYGVNS. The CDR3 is 14 residues long. The CDR3 region has the DNA TGTGCCAGCAGTGAGACAGGGATCAATCAGCCCCAGCATTTT. Amino acids: CASSETGINQPQHF.